The T cell receptor beta chain described here comes from a study of OX40 agonist ivuxolimab in advanced cancers. TCRdb keeps only in-frame clones here, not all; method: immunoSEQ multiplex PCR. The table has tens of thousands of clones, 82% seen once. CDR1 is SGHRS and CDR2 is YFSETQ in the germline V gene. CDR3 size: 15 residues. Trimming removed 2 bases from V and 5 bases from J, with 16 bases in between. This clone was seen just once. Its antigen is still unknown. General study points: In the 0.1-3.0 mg/kg groups, partial responders showed among the lowest expansion. Compared with CD4+, CD8+ T cells on average had more expanded clones.

The clonotype originates from an adult with an advanced solid tumor such as melanoma, head and neck, liver or kidney cancer. The V gene is TRBV5-1, the J gene TRBJ1-2; no clear D. This specimen consisted of CD4+ or CD8+ T cells sorted from blood, obtained in a trial of the OX40 agonist ivuxolimab. The CDR3 region is CASSFGQAGNYGYTF. The DNA of the CDR3 is TGCGCCAGCAGCTTTGGCCAGGCGGGTAATTATGGCTACACCTTC.